The rows below give T cell receptor beta chains drawn from one sample of a study of T cells in Graves' hyperthyroidism and ophthalmopathy. MiXCR was run by TCRdb on the multiplex PCR reads, yielding one entry per CDR3 protein. The sample consists of about 460,000 distinct CDR3 sequences, around a fifth of them appearing once. Sequencing was performed on blood. Receptor source: a woman aged 65 to 85 with Graves' ophthalmopathy. The CDR3 runs from the conserved cysteine through the conserved F or W. Fields, in order: J gene, clone size, D gene, V gene, CDR3 protein, CDR3 DNA. D genes are given only for firm matches. Clone size is not always given. Where it is, it says once, few, many or a class for expanded clones.

j_gene: TRBJ1-2; abundance: few; d_gene: .; v_gene: TRBV6-1; CDR3aa: CASAWEGYTF; CDR3nt: TGTGCCAGCGCCTGGGAAGGCTACACCTTC
j_gene: TRBJ1-2; abundance: few; d_gene: .; v_gene: TRBV11-3; CDR3aa: CARLKRERYGYTF; CDR3nt: TGTGCCAGATTGAAGAGGGAGAGGTATGGCTACACCTTC
j_gene: TRBJ1-5; abundance: .; d_gene: .; v_gene: TRBV6-2/TRBV6-3; CDR3aa: CATCRGSNQPQHF; CDR3nt: TGTGCCACCTGCAGGGGAAGCAATCAGCCCCAGCATTTT
j_gene: TRBJ2-3; abundance: .; d_gene: TRBD2; v_gene: TRBV20-1; CDR3aa: CSAKHPSGITDTQYF; CDR3nt: TGCAGTGCTAAGCACCCTAGCGGGATCACAGATACGCAGTATTTT
j_gene: TRBJ1-5; abundance: .; d_gene: .; v_gene: TRBV15; CDR3aa: CATSKGKNPSNQPQHF; CDR3nt: TGTGCCACCAGCAAAGGGAAAAACCCTAGCAATCAGCCCCAGCATTTT
j_gene: TRBJ2-5; abundance: .; d_gene: TRBD2; v_gene: TRBV19; CDR3aa: CASSFLAGKEETQYF; CDR3nt: TGTGCCAGTAGTTTTCTAGCGGGTAAGGAGGAGACCCAGTACTTC
j_gene: TRBJ1-4; abundance: .; d_gene: .; v_gene: TRBV27; CDR3aa: CASTSGVRGDEKLFF; CDR3nt: TGTGCCAGCACCTCGGGGGTGAGAGGGGACGAAAAACTGTTTTTT
j_gene: TRBJ1-5; abundance: .; d_gene: TRBD1; v_gene: TRBV20-1; CDR3aa: CSALDRGQRNHQHF; CDR3nt: TGCAGTGCGCTAGACAGGGGGCAGCGGAATCACCAGCATTTT
j_gene: TRBJ2-7; abundance: many; d_gene: .; v_gene: TRBV28; CDR3aa: CASQRQGWTYEQYF; CDR3nt: TGTGCCAGCCAGCGCCAGGGGTGGACCTACGAGCAGTACTTC
j_gene: TRBJ2-4; abundance: .; d_gene: TRBD1; v_gene: TRBV6-1; CDR3aa: CASTSSGGLGNIQYF; CDR3nt: TGTGCCAGCACCTCCTCAGGGGGTTTAGGAAACATTCAGTACTTC
j_gene: TRBJ1-2; abundance: .; d_gene: .; v_gene: TRBV7-9; CDR3aa: CASSGGRDRNYGYTF; CDR3nt: TGTGCCAGCAGCGGGGGCCGGGACCGAAACTATGGCTACACCTTC